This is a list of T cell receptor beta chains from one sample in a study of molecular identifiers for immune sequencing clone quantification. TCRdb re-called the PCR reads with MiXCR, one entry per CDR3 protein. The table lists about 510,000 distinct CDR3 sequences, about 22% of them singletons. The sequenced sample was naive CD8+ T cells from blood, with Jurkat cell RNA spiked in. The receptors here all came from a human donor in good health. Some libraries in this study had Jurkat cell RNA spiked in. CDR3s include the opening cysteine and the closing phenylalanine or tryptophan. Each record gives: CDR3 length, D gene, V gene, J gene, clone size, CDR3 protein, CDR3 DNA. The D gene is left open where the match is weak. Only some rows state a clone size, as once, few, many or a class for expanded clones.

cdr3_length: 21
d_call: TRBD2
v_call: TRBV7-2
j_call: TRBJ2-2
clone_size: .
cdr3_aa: CASSFPTGAGTSGRGSGELFF
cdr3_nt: TGTGCCAGCAGCTTTCCGACAGGGGCCGGGACTAGCGGGAGGGGGTCCGGGGAGCTGTTTTTT

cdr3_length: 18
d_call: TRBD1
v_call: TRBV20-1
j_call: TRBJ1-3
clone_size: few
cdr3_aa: CSARPGQGFPYNRNTIYF
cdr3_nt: TGCAGTGCGAGACCGGGACAGGGTTTCCCGTACAACAGAAACACCATATATTTT

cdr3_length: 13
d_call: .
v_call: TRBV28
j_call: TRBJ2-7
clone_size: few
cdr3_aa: CASTPTVSYEQYF
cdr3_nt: TGTGCCAGCACCCCGACAGTCTCCTACGAGCAGTACTTC

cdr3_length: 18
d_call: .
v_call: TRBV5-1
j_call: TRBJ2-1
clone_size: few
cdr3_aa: CASSLGRNYPSSYNEQFF
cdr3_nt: TGCGCCAGCAGCTTAGGTCGGAACTATCCAAGCTCCTACAATGAGCAGTTCTTC

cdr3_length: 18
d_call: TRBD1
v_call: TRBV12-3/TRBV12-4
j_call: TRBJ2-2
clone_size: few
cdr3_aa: CASRHALTGAANTGELFF
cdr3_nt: TGTGCCAGCAGACACGCGCTGACAGGGGCCGCGAACACCGGGGAGCTGTTTTTT

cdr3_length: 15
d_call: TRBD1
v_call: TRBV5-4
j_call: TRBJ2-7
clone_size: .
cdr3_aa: CASSYGLDRVYEQYF
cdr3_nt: TGTGCCAGCAGCTACGGGTTGGACAGGGTTTACGAGCAGTACTTC

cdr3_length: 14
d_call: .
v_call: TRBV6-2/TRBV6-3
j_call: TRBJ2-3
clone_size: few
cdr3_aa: CASQLEDFTDTQYF
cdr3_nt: TGTGCCAGTCAGTTGGAGGATTTCACAGATACGCAGTATTTT

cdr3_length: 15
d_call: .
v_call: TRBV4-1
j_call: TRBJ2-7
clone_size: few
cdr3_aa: CASSQDWQGTYEQYF
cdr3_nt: TGCGCCAGCAGCCAAGATTGGCAGGGTACCTACGAGCAGTACTTC

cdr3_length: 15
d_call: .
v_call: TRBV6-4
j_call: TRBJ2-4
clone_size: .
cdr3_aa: CASSDPTDPKNIQYF
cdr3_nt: TGTGCCAGCAGTGACCCTACAGACCCGAAAAACATTCAGTACTTC

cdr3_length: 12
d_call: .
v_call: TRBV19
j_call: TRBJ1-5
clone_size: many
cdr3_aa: CASSQGLQPQHF
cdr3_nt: TGTGCCAGTAGCCAGGGGCTACAGCCCCAGCATTTT

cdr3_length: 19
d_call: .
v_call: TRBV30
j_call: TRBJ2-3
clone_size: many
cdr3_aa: CAWSGDRNSGSRFSDTQYF
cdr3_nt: TGTGCCTGGAGTGGGGACAGGAATAGCGGGAGTCGTTTCTCAGATACGCAGTATTTT